Below, 18 T cell receptor beta chains from the same sample are listed, as sequenced in a study of blood T cell repertoires in COVID-19. This table comes from immunoSEQ multiplex PCR, and its TCRdb copy is limited to in-frame clones, with some not included. The table includes 200,000 or so clones, over 80% detected once. Sequenced input: peripheral blood. Every receptor here comes from a woman between 25 and 40 years old with acute or convalescent COVID-19.

The V gene is TRBV30, the J gene TRBJ1-5, with TRBD1 identical over 7 bases. The germline V gene has CDR1 GTSNPN and CDR2 SVGIG (reference sequence). The ends lost 2 bases at V and 4 bases at J; junction bases unmatched: 8. CDR3 length: 15 residues. The CDR3 DNA follows: TGTGCCTGGAGTTTCCGGGACAGCCAAAATCAGCCCCAGCATTTT. Its protein product is CAWSFRDSQNQPQHF.

The chain carries TRBV5-1 and TRBJ2-1; tentative D call: TRBD2 (5 bases). The CDR3 runs to 13 residues. Trimming pared 0 bases from V and 6 bases from J, leaving 7 bases between. CDR1 and CDR2 from the germline V gene are SGHRS and YFSETQ. The CDR3, as DNA: TGCGCCAGCAGCTTGGTAGGAGGCAATGAGCAGTTCTTC. It specifies CASSLVGGNEQFF.

The chain joins TRBV5-1 to TRBJ2-7, with a possible D match to TRBD1 (5 bases). V lost 2 bases and J 4 bases, leaving 10 bases between the germline ends. In germline, CDR1 is SGHRS, CDR2 YFSETQ. This CDR3 is built from 13 residues. As DNA, the CDR3 is TGCGCCAGCAGCTTTAGAACAGGTTACGAGCAGTACTTC. Amino acid sequence: CASSFRTGYEQYF.

The chain joins TRBV5-4 to TRBJ2-6, with D perhaps TRBD2 (5 bases). Trimming stripped 0 bases from V and 2 bases from J, with 9 bases between. This CDR3 contains 16 residues. Germline CDR1 SGHNT, CDR2 YYREEE (reference sequence). CDR3 bases: TGTGCCAGCAGCTTGGATCTCGGGACTGGGGCCAACGTCCTGACTTTC. As protein: CASSLDLGTGANVLTF.

This chain links TRBV5-6 with TRBJ2-2, with D unresolved. V was pared by 1 base and J by 5 bases, with 9 bases between. The CDR3 is 14 amino acids. The V gene's germline CDR1 is SGHDT and CDR2 YYEEEE. The CDR3 sequence: CASSLSGSTGELFF. The CDR3 DNA reads TGTGCCAGCAGCTTGTCAGGCTCAACCGGGGAGCTGTTTTTT.

V gene TRBV9 combines with J gene TRBJ1-6; possibly TRBD1 for D (5 bases). Germline CDR1 SGDLS, CDR2 YYNGEE. V lost 0 bases and J 13 bases, leaving 14 bases between the germline ends. The CDR3 sequence is 14 residues long. The CDR3 bases are TGTGCCAGCAGCGTAGATAGGGGCAGATCTCCCCTCCACTTT. Its translation is CASSVDRGRSPLHF.

The chain couples TRBV19 to TRBJ1-6; D gene unclear. Per the germline V gene, CDR1 is LNHDA and CDR2 is SQIVND (reference sequence). With 6 bases removed from V and 3 bases from J, the gap between germline ends came to 12 bases. This CDR3 comprises 15 residues. The CDR3 DNA sequence: TGTGCCAGTAGGTCGCGATCGAACTATAATTCACCCCTCCACTTT. Residues: CASRSRSNYNSPLHF.

V usage is TRBV6-5 and J usage is TRBJ1-6; D is unresolved. The CDR3 loop spans 16 amino acids. The germline CDR1 and CDR2 sequences are MNHEY and SVGAGI. V lost 1 base, J lost 0 bases, and 7 bases lay in between. The CDR3 here is CASSYFHSSYNSPLHF. CDR3 in DNA: TGTGCCAGCAGTTACTTCCATAGCTCCTATAATTCACCCCTCCACTTT.

The V and J genes are TRBV14 and TRBJ1-3; perhaps TRBD1 as D (6 bases). CDR3 length: 16 residues. Per the germline V gene, CDR1 is SGHDN and CDR2 is FVKESK. Trimming took 5 bases from V and 0 from J, leaving 14 bases between them. The CDR3 bases are TGTGCCAGCAGCTTTTTAAGGACAGACTCTGGAAACACCATATATTTT. This gives the protein CASSFLRTDSGNTIYF.

V and J are TRBV5-6 and TRBJ2-1, with D possibly matching TRBD2 (6 bases). The CDR3 spans 16 residues. V dropped 4 bases and J dropped 3 bases, with 17 bases sitting between them. Germline assignment: CDR1 SGHDT and CDR2 YYEEEE. The CDR3 nucleotides are TGTGCCAGCAGCACGACTAGATCCGGGAGCTACAATGAGCAGTTCTTC. It translates to CASSTTRSGSYNEQFF.

The chain uses TRBV11-2 and TRBJ1-3; 10 bases map to TRBD1. CDR1 and CDR2 from the germline V gene are SGHAT and FQNNGV. The CDR3 extends over 15 amino acids. The J segment lost 7 bases and the V segment lost 1 base, leaving 4 bases of the junction unmatched. CDR3 sequence reads: CASSLVGQGVNTIYF. CDR3 nucleotides: TGTGCCAGCAGCTTAGTTGGACAGGGGGTGAACACCATATATTTT.

This chain connects TRBV25-1 to TRBJ2-1, with 7 bases that match TRBD2. Germline V gene sequence: CDR1 MGHDK, CDR2 SYGVNS. The V and J ends lost 4 bases and 2 bases, in that order; junction bases with no gene match: 5. This CDR3 contains 15 residues. The CDR3 sequence: CASSVTGGAYNEQFF. The CDR3 DNA reads as TGTGCCAGCAGTGTAACGGGAGGAGCCTACAATGAGCAGTTCTTC.

CDR3 in amino acids: CASSQGSGRTYEQYF. CDR3 sequence (DNA): TGCGCCAGCAGCCAAGGTAGCGGGAGGACTTACGAGCAGTACTTC. The V call is TRBV4-3, the J call TRBJ2-7, with 10 bases fitting TRBD2. Germline V CDR1 and CDR2: LGHNA, YSLEER. The trim removed 1 base at V and 4 bases at J, leaving 4 bases unmatched. The CDR3 is 15 amino acids.

The chain has TRBV19 and TRBJ2-7; 11 bases fit TRBD2. There are 16 residues in the CDR3. CDR1 is LNHDA, CDR2 SQIVND, per germline (reference sequence). The V and J ends lost 9 bases and 4 bases, in that order; junction bases with no gene match: 14. This CDR3 reads CASSQRTSGGLYEQYF. CDR3 DNA sequence: TGTGCCAGCTCTCAGCGTACTAGCGGGGGATTATACGAGCAGTACTTC.

This chain joins TRBV28 and TRBJ1-6, with unresolved D. CDR3 length equals 14 residues. Between the trimmed V and J ends, which lost 4 bases and 11 bases, there was a span of 15 bases. The germline gives CDR1 MDHEN, CDR2 SYDVKM. As DNA, the CDR3 is TGTGCCAGCAGTTATGACGGGAGGGTAACACCCCTCCACTTT. Protein sequence: CASSYDGRVTPLHF.

The chain employs TRBV19 and TRBJ2-1; D gene uncertain. With 3 bases removed from V and 6 bases from J, the gap between germline ends came to 12 bases. The CDR3 spans 14 residues. Germline CDR1 LNHDA, CDR2 SQIVND (reference sequence). CDR3 sequence: CASSIVWSANEQFF. CDR3 DNA sequence: TGTGCCAGTAGTATCGTGTGGAGCGCCAATGAGCAGTTCTTC.

The chain joins TRBV28 to TRBJ2-7; 8 positions agree with TRBD2. J lost 6 bases, V lost 5 bases, and 12 bases had no gene match. CDR1 is MDHEN, CDR2 SYDVKM, per germline. The CDR3 sequence is 15 residues long. As DNA, the CDR3 is TGTGCCAGCAGTCTCGAGCGGGGGATCCGTTCCGAGCAGTACTTC. As protein: CASSLERGIRSEQYF.

The chain links TRBV3-1 (or the pseudogene TRBV3-2) to TRBJ1-4; D gene uncertain. Deletions cut 1 base from V and 5 bases from J, with 14 bases between. Per the germline V gene, CDR1 is LGHDT and CDR2 is YNNKEL (reference sequence). The CDR3 has 16 amino acids. The CDR3 region has the DNA TGTGCCAGCAGCCAAGTCAGTCGGAGTTCAAATGAAAAACTGTTTTTT. Translating it yields CASSQVSRSSNEKLFF.